Listed below are T cell receptor beta chains from one sample, sequenced in a study of cytomegalovirus exposure and HLA in healthy donors. Clones were read by immunoSEQ multiplex PCR, and TCRdb kept only the in-frame ones, dropping some. In the table there are approximately 260,000 clones, around 85% of which are singletons. The source material was PBMCs. The receptors were gathered from a woman in her late teens or twenties in good health and CMV-seronegative. The CDR3 runs from the conserved cysteine through the conserved F or W. The D gene is left open where the match is weak. Expanded clones get a size class; other rows say once, few or many, or leave the size out.

j_gene: TRBJ2-7
abundance: .
d_gene: .
v_gene: TRBV5-1
CDR3nt: TGCGCCAGCACCCCAGGGGCGCCGGGTTACGAGCAGTACTTC
CDR3aa: CASTPGAPGYEQYF

j_gene: TRBJ2-5
abundance: once
d_gene: TRBD2
v_gene: TRBV30
CDR3nt: TGTGCCTCACGGAACCTAGCGGGAGGGTTGACCCAGTACTTC
CDR3aa: CASRNLAGGLTQYF

j_gene: TRBJ2-5
abundance: .
d_gene: .
v_gene: TRBV7-6
CDR3nt: TGTGCCAGCAGCTTAATCCCGACTAGGGCAATTTCGGGGGAGACCCAGTACTTC
CDR3aa: CASSLIPTRAISGETQYF

j_gene: TRBJ2-2
abundance: .
d_gene: TRBD2
v_gene: TRBV5-6
CDR3nt: TGTGCCAGCAGCGAGGGACTAGCGGGAGGTCGGACCGGGGAGCTGTTTTTT
CDR3aa: CASSEGLAGGRTGELFF

j_gene: TRBJ1-1
abundance: .
d_gene: TRBD1
v_gene: TRBV4-3
CDR3nt: TGCGCCAGCAGCCAACCCGGACAGGGGCTCGCTGAAGCTTTCTTT
CDR3aa: CASSQPGQGLAEAFF

j_gene: TRBJ2-6
abundance: .
d_gene: .
v_gene: TRBV29-1
CDR3nt: TGCAGCGTTCGGTCTGGGGCCAACGTCCTGACTTTC
CDR3aa: CSVRSGANVLTF

j_gene: TRBJ2-1
abundance: .
d_gene: TRBD2
v_gene: TRBV4-3
CDR3nt: TGCGCCAGCAGCCAAGATGTAGCGGGGGGCCCCGGTGAGCAGTTCTTC
CDR3aa: CASSQDVAGGPGEQFF

j_gene: TRBJ1-1
abundance: .
d_gene: TRBD1
v_gene: TRBV19
CDR3nt: TGTGCCAGTAGCGGACAGGGGAACACTGAAGCTTTCTTT
CDR3aa: CASSGQGNTEAFF

j_gene: TRBJ1-2
abundance: .
d_gene: .
v_gene: TRBV6-1
CDR3nt: TGTGCCAGCAGTGAATCCGGGATTGTCAACTATGGCTACACCTTC
CDR3aa: CASSESGIVNYGYTF

j_gene: TRBJ2-7
abundance: .
d_gene: TRBD1
v_gene: TRBV27
CDR3nt: TGTGCCAGCAGTTTAAGGGACAGGGGGATCTACGAGCAGTACTTC
CDR3aa: CASSLRDRGIYEQYF

j_gene: TRBJ1-4
abundance: .
d_gene: TRBD1
v_gene: TRBV19
CDR3nt: TGTGCCAGTAGAAGGACAGGGCATAATGAAAAACTGTTTTTT
CDR3aa: CASRRTGHNEKLFF

j_gene: TRBJ2-1
abundance: .
d_gene: TRBD2
v_gene: TRBV29-1
CDR3nt: TGCAGCGTCCGCGGACTAGCGGGGGGCGATGCGAATGAGCAGTTCTTC
CDR3aa: CSVRGLAGGDANEQFF

j_gene: TRBJ1-2
abundance: .
d_gene: .
v_gene: TRBV18
CDR3nt: TGTGCCAGCTCACCCCCGGGCCCCATGGGGGCGTGGGGCTACACCTTC
CDR3aa: CASSPPGPMGAWGYTF

j_gene: TRBJ2-5
abundance: .
d_gene: TRBD2
v_gene: TRBV7-2
CDR3nt: TGTGCCAGCAGCCCCGGGTTCGGACTAGCGGCTTGGCGGGAGACCCAGTACTTC
CDR3aa: CASSPGFGLAAWRETQYF

j_gene: TRBJ2-7
abundance: .
d_gene: .
v_gene: TRBV6-5
CDR3nt: TGTGCCAGTAGGAGGACTGAGTCCTCCTACGAGCAGTACTTC
CDR3aa: CASRRTESSYEQYF

j_gene: TRBJ1-2
abundance: .
d_gene: TRBD1
v_gene: TRBV5-1
CDR3nt: TGCGCCAGCAGCCATGTCCGACAGGGGGCGGAGAACTATGGCTACACCTTC
CDR3aa: CASSHVRQGAENYGYTF

j_gene: TRBJ2-3
abundance: .
d_gene: .
v_gene: TRBV30
CDR3nt: TGTGCCCTGGAACCGGGTATAGATACGCAGTATTTT
CDR3aa: CALEPGIDTQYF

j_gene: TRBJ2-7
abundance: .
d_gene: TRBD1
v_gene: TRBV14
CDR3nt: TGTGCCAGCAGTCCCCGGGACAGGGGCGACGAGCAGTACTTC
CDR3aa: CASSPRDRGDEQYF

j_gene: TRBJ1-1
abundance: .
d_gene: .
v_gene: TRBV18
CDR3nt: TGTGCCAGCTCACCACCTCGGGGAATCAACACTGAAGCTTTCTTT
CDR3aa: CASSPPRGINTEAFF

j_gene: TRBJ2-2
abundance: .
d_gene: .
v_gene: TRBV29-1
CDR3nt: TGCAGCGTCAGGGGTTTCGGGGACACCGGGGAGCTGTTTTTT
CDR3aa: CSVRGFGDTGELFF

j_gene: TRBJ1-1
abundance: .
d_gene: .
v_gene: TRBV30
CDR3nt: TGTGCCTGGAGTGTACTTTATCGGGGGTCCGGTGAAGCTTTCTTT
CDR3aa: CAWSVLYRGSGEAFF

j_gene: TRBJ1-5
abundance: .
d_gene: .
v_gene: TRBV28
CDR3nt: TGTGCCAGCACTGCAAGAGCGAATCAGCCCCAGCATTTT
CDR3aa: CASTARANQPQHF

j_gene: TRBJ2-7
abundance: once
d_gene: .
v_gene: TRBV6-4
CDR3nt: TGTGCCAGGGGACTCTACTACGAGCAGTACTTC
CDR3aa: CARGLYYEQYF

j_gene: TRBJ1-1
abundance: .
d_gene: .
v_gene: TRBV6-5
CDR3nt: TGTGCCAGCAGCTTGACAGAAAACACTGAAGCTTTCTTT
CDR3aa: CASSLTENTEAFF

j_gene: TRBJ1-1
abundance: .
d_gene: .
v_gene: TRBV9
CDR3nt: TGTGCCAGCAGCTCTCCGGGAGGAACTGAAGCTTTCTTT
CDR3aa: CASSSPGGTEAFF

j_gene: TRBJ2-7
abundance: .
d_gene: TRBD2
v_gene: TRBV9
CDR3nt: TGTGCCAGCAGCTTGGGACTAGATGGCGAGCAGTACTTC
CDR3aa: CASSLGLDGEQYF

j_gene: TRBJ2-7
abundance: .
d_gene: TRBD1
v_gene: TRBV19
CDR3nt: TGTGCCAGTAGCCACAGGGGCGACTACGAGCAGTACTTC
CDR3aa: CASSHRGDYEQYF

j_gene: TRBJ1-2
abundance: .
d_gene: .
v_gene: TRBV12-5
CDR3nt: TGTGCTACAACCCAGTTGAAGGGCTACACCTTC
CDR3aa: CATTQLKGYTF

j_gene: TRBJ2-3
abundance: .
d_gene: .
v_gene: TRBV7-2
CDR3nt: TGTGCCAGCAGCCATATTCCCGGGACAACCGGTGGTACGCAGTATTTT
CDR3aa: CASSHIPGTTGGTQYF

j_gene: TRBJ2-1
abundance: .
d_gene: TRBD1
v_gene: TRBV11-3
CDR3nt: TGTGCCACCTCGGGACAGGGAAACAATGAGCAGTTCTTC
CDR3aa: CATSGQGNNEQFF

j_gene: TRBJ2-7
abundance: .
d_gene: .
v_gene: TRBV5-4
CDR3nt: TGTGCCAGCAGCCTGACTCAGGGGTCCTACGAGCAGTACTTC
CDR3aa: CASSLTQGSYEQYF

j_gene: TRBJ2-7
abundance: once
d_gene: TRBD2
v_gene: TRBV19
CDR3nt: TGTGCCAGTAGTCACCAGCGGGGGGGCTACGAGCAGTACTTC
CDR3aa: CASSHQRGGYEQYF

j_gene: TRBJ2-7
abundance: .
d_gene: .
v_gene: TRBV14
CDR3nt: TGTGCCAGCAGTAGCCTTGGACAGACCTACGAGCAGTACTTC
CDR3aa: CASSSLGQTYEQYF

j_gene: TRBJ2-7
abundance: .
d_gene: TRBD2
v_gene: TRBV5-1
CDR3nt: TGCGCCAGCAGCCCAGGACTAGCGGGCTCGTGGGGCCCTCCTTTCTACGAGCAGTACTTC
CDR3aa: CASSPGLAGSWGPPFYEQYF

j_gene: TRBJ1-3
abundance: .
d_gene: .
v_gene: TRBV9
CDR3nt: TGTGCCAGCAGCGTAGATCAAAACACCATATATTTT
CDR3aa: CASSVDQNTIYF

j_gene: TRBJ1-6
abundance: once
d_gene: .
v_gene: TRBV28
CDR3nt: TGTGCCAGCAGCCTAACAGGGATGGGATATAATTCACCCCTCCACTTT
CDR3aa: CASSLTGMGYNSPLHF

j_gene: TRBJ2-7
abundance: many
d_gene: TRBD1
v_gene: TRBV6-5
CDR3nt: TGTGCCAGCAGTAGGGACAGGGGCCACGAGCAGTACTTC
CDR3aa: CASSRDRGHEQYF

j_gene: TRBJ2-1
abundance: .
d_gene: TRBD1
v_gene: TRBV6-5
CDR3nt: TGTGCCACCGAGACAGGGGTTGGTAATGAGCAGTTCTTC
CDR3aa: CATETGVGNEQFF

j_gene: TRBJ2-5
abundance: once
d_gene: TRBD1
v_gene: TRBV23-1
CDR3nt: TGCGCCAGCACCCAATCTGGGACAGGGAAAGAGACCCAGTACTTC
CDR3aa: CASTQSGTGKETQYF

j_gene: TRBJ2-7
abundance: .
d_gene: TRBD1
v_gene: TRBV13
CDR3nt: TGTGCCAGCACCCAAACAGGGGAGCCCTACGAGCAGTACTTC
CDR3aa: CASTQTGEPYEQYF